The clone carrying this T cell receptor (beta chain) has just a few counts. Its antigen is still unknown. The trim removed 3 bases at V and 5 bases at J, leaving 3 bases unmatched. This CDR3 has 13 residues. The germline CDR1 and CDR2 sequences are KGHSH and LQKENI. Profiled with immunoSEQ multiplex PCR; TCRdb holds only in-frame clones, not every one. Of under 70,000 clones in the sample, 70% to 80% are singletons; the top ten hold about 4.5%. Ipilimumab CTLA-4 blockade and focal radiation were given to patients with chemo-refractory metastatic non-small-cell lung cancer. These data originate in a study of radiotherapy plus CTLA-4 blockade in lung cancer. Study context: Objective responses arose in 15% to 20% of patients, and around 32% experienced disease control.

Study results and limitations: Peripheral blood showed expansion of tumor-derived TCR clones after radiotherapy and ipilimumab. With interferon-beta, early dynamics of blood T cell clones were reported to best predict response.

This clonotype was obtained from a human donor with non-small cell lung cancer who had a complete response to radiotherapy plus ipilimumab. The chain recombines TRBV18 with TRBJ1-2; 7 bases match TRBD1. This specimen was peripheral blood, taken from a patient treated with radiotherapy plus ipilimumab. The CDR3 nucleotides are TGTGCCAGCTCACCTACAGGGGTTTATGGCTACACCTTC. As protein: CASSPTGVYGYTF. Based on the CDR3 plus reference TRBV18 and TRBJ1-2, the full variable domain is NAGVMQNPRHLVRRRGQEARLRCSPMKGHSHVYWYRQLPEEGLKFMVYLQKENIIDESGMPKERFSAEFPKEGPSILRIQQVVRGDSAAYFCASSPTGVYGYTFGSGTRLTVV.